This TCR beta chain was documented in a study of siplizumab effects on memory and regulatory T cells. Study-level findings and limits: The naive T cell population seemed more diverse than memory cells and seemed a major contributor to the alloresponse. Sequences below about 10^-5 frequency were poorly captured, limiting mapping of alloreactive clones.

Using immunoSEQ multiplex PCR, the repertoire was profiled, and TCRdb retains in-frame clones only, with some absent. Among about 100,000 clones listed, about 94% were seen once. The trim removed 2 bases at V and 7 bases at J, leaving 4 bases unmatched. The CDR3 has 15 amino acids. The germline V gene encodes CDR1 MNHEY and CDR2 SMNVEV (reference sequence). As regards this clone: The antigen is unknown.

The specimen was non-Treg CD4+ T cells sorted from blood. The chain employs TRBV27 and TRBJ2-2, with 10 bases lining up with TRBD2. This receptor was obtained from a human donor in good health. CDR3 DNA sequence: TGTGCCAGCAGTTTACAAACTAGCGGGGTCGGGGAGCTGTTTTTT. Protein sequence: CASSLQTSGVGELFF.